This TCR beta chain was captured in a study of cytomegalovirus exposure and HLA in healthy donors. PCR was performed using 60 Vbeta and 13 Jbeta primers. The method was immunoSEQ multiplex PCR; TCRdb's version includes in-frame clones alone and lacks a portion of them. This sample has around 130,000 clones, with around 75% found just once. Study-wide findings and caveats: A later analysis showed TCR association rates differing by HLA locus, peaking at DRB1 and lowest at HLA-C.

Note on this clone: The target antigen is unknown.

The CDR3 runs to 15 residues. Germline assignment: CDR1 MNHEY and CDR2 SVGAGI. V was cut by 4 bases and J by 4 bases, with 16 bases left in between. The genes are TRBV6-5 and TRBJ1-2; possibly TRBD1 for D (6 bases). Material for sequencing was PBMCs. The receptor was derived from a woman aged 25 to 45 in good health and CMV-seronegative. This CDR3 reads CASSSTQGLLYGYTF. The CDR3 nucleotides read TGTGCCAGCAGTTCTACACAGGGATTGCTCTATGGCTACACCTTC.